The TCR beta chain under discussion was sequenced for a study of control samples from healthy donors and cancer patients. Profiling relied on immunoSEQ multiplex PCR, and the TCRdb table lists in-frame clones only, not all of them. Of 80,000 or so clones listed, around 91% are singletons. The CDR3 sequence is 18 residues long. Per the germline V gene, CDR1 is KGHSH and CDR2 is LQKENI. The trim removed 1 base at V and 11 bases at J, leaving 16 bases unmatched. J is TRBJ1-5 and V is TRBV18; 11 nucleotides align to TRBD1. This receptor was identified in a man aged 45-65 years in good health. Sequences were obtained from blood. CDR3 loop: CASSPRQSGTGGRQAQHF. Here the CDR3 DNA reads TGTGCCAGCTCACCACGCCAGTCTGGGACAGGGGGACGACAGGCCCAGCATTTT.